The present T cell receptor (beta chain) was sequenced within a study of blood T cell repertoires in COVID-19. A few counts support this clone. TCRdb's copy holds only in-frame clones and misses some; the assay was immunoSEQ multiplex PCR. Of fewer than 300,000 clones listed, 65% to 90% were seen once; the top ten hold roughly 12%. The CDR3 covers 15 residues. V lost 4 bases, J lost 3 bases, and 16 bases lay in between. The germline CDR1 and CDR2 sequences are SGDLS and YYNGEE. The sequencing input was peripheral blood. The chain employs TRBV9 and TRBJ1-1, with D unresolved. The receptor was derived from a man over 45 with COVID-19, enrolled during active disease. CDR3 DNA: TGTGCCAGCAGCTCGGTCATGGGAGGGTACACTGAAGCTTTCTTT. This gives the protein CASSSVMGGYTEAFF.